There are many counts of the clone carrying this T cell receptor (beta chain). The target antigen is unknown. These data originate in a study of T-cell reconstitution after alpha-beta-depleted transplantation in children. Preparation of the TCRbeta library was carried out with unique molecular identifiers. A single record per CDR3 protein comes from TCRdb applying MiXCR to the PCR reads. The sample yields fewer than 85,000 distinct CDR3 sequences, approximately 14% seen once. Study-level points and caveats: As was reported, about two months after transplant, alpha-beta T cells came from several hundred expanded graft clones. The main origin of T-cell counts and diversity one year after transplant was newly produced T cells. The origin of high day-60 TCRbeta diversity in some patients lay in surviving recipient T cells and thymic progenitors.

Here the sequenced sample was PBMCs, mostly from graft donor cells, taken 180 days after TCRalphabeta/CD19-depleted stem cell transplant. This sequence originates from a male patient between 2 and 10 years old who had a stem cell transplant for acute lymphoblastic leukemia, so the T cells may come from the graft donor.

The CDR3 is CSASRAGDYNEQFF. Written as DNA, the CDR3 is TGCAGTGCTAGCCGTGCGGGAGATTACAATGAGCAGTTCTTC. The chain couples TRBV20-1 to TRBJ2-1, with 7 bases matching TRBD2. The CDR3 spans 14 residues. Germline V gene sequence: CDR1 DFQATT, CDR2 SNEGSKA (reference sequence). The V gene end was trimmed by 3 bases and the J gene end by 4 bases; junction bases not matched to a gene: 6.